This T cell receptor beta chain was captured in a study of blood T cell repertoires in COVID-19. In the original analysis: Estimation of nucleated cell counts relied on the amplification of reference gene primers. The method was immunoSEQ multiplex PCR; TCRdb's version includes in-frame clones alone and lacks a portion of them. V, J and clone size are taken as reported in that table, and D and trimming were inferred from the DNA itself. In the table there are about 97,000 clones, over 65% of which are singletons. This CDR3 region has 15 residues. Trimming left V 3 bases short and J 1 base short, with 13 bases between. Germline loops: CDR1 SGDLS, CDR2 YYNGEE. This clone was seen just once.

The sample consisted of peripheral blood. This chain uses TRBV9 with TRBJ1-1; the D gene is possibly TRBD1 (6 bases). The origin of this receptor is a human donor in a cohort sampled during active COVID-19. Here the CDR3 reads CASSGRDKGNTEAFF. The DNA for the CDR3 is TGTGCCAGCAGCGGACGGGACAAAGGGAACACTGAAGCTTTCTTT.